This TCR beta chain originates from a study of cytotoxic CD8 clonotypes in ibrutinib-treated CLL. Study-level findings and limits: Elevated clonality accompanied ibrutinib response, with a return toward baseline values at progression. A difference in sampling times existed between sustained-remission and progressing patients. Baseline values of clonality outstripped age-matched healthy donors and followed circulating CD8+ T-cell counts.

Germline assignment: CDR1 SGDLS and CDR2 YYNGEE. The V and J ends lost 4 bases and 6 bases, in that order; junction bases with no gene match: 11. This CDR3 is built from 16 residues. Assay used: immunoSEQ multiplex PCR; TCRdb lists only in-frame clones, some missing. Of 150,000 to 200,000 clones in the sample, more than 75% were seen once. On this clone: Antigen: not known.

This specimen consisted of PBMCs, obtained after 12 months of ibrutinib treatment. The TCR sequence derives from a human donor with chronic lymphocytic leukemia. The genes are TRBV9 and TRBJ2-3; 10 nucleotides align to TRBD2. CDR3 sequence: CASSSGTSDLTDTQYF. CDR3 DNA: TGTGCCAGCAGCTCAGGGACTAGCGACCTTACCGATACGCAGTATTTT. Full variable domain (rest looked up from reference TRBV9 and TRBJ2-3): DSGVTQTPKHLITATGQRVTLRCSPRSGDLSVYWYQQSLDQGLQFLIQYYNGEERAKGNILERFSAQQFPDLHSELNLSSLELGDSALYFCASSSGTSDLTDTQYFGPGTRLTVL.